One sample yielded the 21 T cell receptor beta chains listed below, sequenced in a study of T cell changes during pregnancy in multiple sclerosis. The protocol was immunoSEQ multiplex PCR, while the TCRdb copy is restricted to in-frame clones and leaves out a portion. The profile covers about 59,000 clones, with 90% to 95% appearing a single time and around 2.8% taken by the ten largest. Sequencing was performed on peripheral blood, taken in the third trimester of pregnancy. The receptor source for this set is a female donor in good health, enrolled as a control in a pregnancy study.

The chain carries TRBV6-1 and TRBJ2-2, with 8 bases that match TRBD1. Germline trimming cut 6 bases from V and 7 bases from J; bases unmatched to any gene: 7. Germline V CDR1 and CDR2: MNHNS, SASEGT. The CDR3 length is 14 residues. CDR3 coding DNA: TGTGCCAGCAGGACGGACAGGGCGGACGGGGAGCTGTTTTTT. Translation: CASRTDRADGELFF.

V is TRBV18 and J is TRBJ2-7, with TRBD2 as a possible D gene (6 bases). The CDR3 consists of 13 residues. V lost 6 bases and J 3 bases, leaving 12 bases between the germline ends. Germline V gene sequence: CDR1 KGHSH, CDR2 LQKENI. CDR3 region: CASSTGGFYEQYF. The CDR3 DNA is TGTGCCAGCTCTACCGGGGGATTCTACGAGCAGTACTTC.

This rearrangement joins TRBV30 to TRBJ1-2; TRBD1 matches 10 bases. This CDR3 has 14 amino acids. Germline V gene sequence: CDR1 GTSNPN, CDR2 SVGIG (reference sequence). The trim removed 4 bases at V and 4 bases at J, leaving 6 bases unmatched. The CDR3 loop is CAWNGDRGLYGYTF. The CDR3 coding sequence is TGTGCCTGGAACGGGGACAGGGGCCTCTATGGCTACACCTTC. Drawing the rest from reference TRBV30 and TRBJ1-2, the complete variable domain is SQTIHQWPATLVQPVGSPLSLECTVEGTSNPNLYWYRQAAGRGLQLLFYSVGIGQISSEVPQNLSASRPQDRQFILSSKKLLLSDSGFYLCAWNGDRGLYGYTFGSGTRLTVV.

The chain uses TRBV2 and TRBJ1-2; weak D call: TRBD1 (6 bases). V was trimmed by 6 bases and J by 7 bases, leaving 21 bases between them. Germline V gene lookup returns CDR1 SNHLY and CDR2 FYNNEI. The CDR3 length is 15 residues. Here the CDR3 reads CASSQEGGSAGGYTF. The CDR3 nucleotides are TGTGCCAGCAGCCAAGAGGGGGGGTCCGCAGGTGGCTACACCTTC.

Regarding this clone: At one of its ends the junction is not consistent with the germline gene, which may arise from a read error. This sequence joins TRBV7-9 and TRBJ1-3; weak D call: TRBD1 (5 bases). CDR1 is SEHNR and CDR2 is FQNEAQ in the germline V gene (reference sequence). CDR3 length: 12 residues. CDR3 in DNA: TGTGCCAGCAGCCGCGGGACTGGGCGTCCCTTTTTT. This encodes CASSRGTGRPFF.

For the CDR3, the DNA is TGTGCCATCACTACGGACAGGAACACTGAAGCTTTCTTT. Amino acid sequence: CAITTDRNTEAFF. V usage is TRBV10-3 and J usage is TRBJ1-1; maybe TRBD1 (6 bases). Per the germline V gene, CDR1 is ENHRY and CDR2 is SYGVKD. The CDR3 sequence is 13 residues long. Trimming left V 7 bases short and J 1 base short, with 10 bases between.

The V and J genes are TRBV2 and TRBJ2-7; a possible D gene is TRBD1 (7 bases). The CDR3 has 16 amino acids. Germline loops: CDR1 SNHLY, CDR2 FYNNEI. The V end was cut by 7 bases, the J end by 3 bases, with 22 bases between. The CDR3 DNA reads TGTGCCAGCACCCCCTGGAGGGACAGAGATTACTACGAGCAGTACTTC. It specifies CASTPWRDRDYYEQYF.

The J gene is TRBJ2-2, the V gene TRBV5-1, with 7 nucleotides matching TRBD1. Germline trimming cut 4 bases from V and 0 bases from J; bases unmatched to any gene: 6. The germline V gene has CDR1 SGHRS and CDR2 YFSETQ. CDR3 length: 16 amino acids. CDR3 sequence (DNA): TGCGCCAGCAGCGCCGGACAGGTCGCGAACACCGGGGAGCTGTTTTTT. Residues: CASSAGQVANTGELFF.

The chain employs TRBV19 and TRBJ1-4, with unresolved D. The V end lost 7 bases, the J end lost 0 bases, and 18 bases lay between the germline ends. Per the germline V gene, CDR1 is LNHDA and CDR2 is SQIVND (reference sequence). This CDR3 comprises 17 residues. The CDR3 region has the DNA TGTGCCAGTACTAAGGGAGGGCTACCTGCAACTAATGAAAAACTGTTTTTT. Its protein product is CASTKGGLPATNEKLFF.

J is TRBJ2-3 and V is TRBV11-2; 10 bases map to TRBD2. Germline CDR1 and CDR2: SGHAT and FQNNGV. The CDR3 runs to 18 residues. V dropped 5 bases and J dropped 2; count of bases not matched to a gene: 13. The CDR3 region is CASSRGKGGTSDTDTQYF. The DNA for the CDR3 is TGTGCCAGCAGCCGCGGGAAAGGAGGGACTAGCGACACAGATACGCAGTATTTT.

This chain links TRBV6-1 with TRBJ2-1; 12 bases match TRBD2. Germline CDR1 is MNHNS and CDR2 is SASEGT. CDR3 length: 14 amino acids. The V gene end was trimmed by 4 bases and the J gene end by 7 bases; junction bases not matched to a gene: 2. The CDR3 sequence is CASSGGLAGNEQFF. DNA of the CDR3: TGTGCCAGCAGTGGTGGACTAGCGGGGAATGAGCAGTTCTTC.

V is TRBV7-8 and J is TRBJ1-1; D uncertain. The germline V gene has CDR1 SGHVS and CDR2 FQNEAQ. With 3 bases removed from V and 4 bases from J, the gap between germline ends came to 9 bases. This CDR3 is 13 amino acids long. The CDR3 sequence: CASSFSPGTEAFF. The DNA of the CDR3 is TGTGCCAGCAGCTTTTCCCCGGGCACTGAAGCTTTCTTT.

This chain connects TRBV5-5 to TRBJ1-1, with TRBD1 matching 8 bases. The CDR3 extends over 13 amino acids. J gave up 3 bases and V 5 bases, and 3 bases lay outside the gene matches. Germline CDR1 SGHKS, CDR2 YYEKEE (reference sequence). The CDR3 is CASRLQGDTEAFF. The CDR3 bases are TGTGCCAGCAGGTTACAGGGGGACACTGAAGCTTTCTTT.

This rearrangement joins TRBV7-9 to TRBJ1-5; 10 bases are a match to TRBD1. The CDR3 is made up of 17 amino acids. Per the germline V gene, CDR1 is SEHNR and CDR2 is FQNEAQ (reference sequence). The V gene end was trimmed by 2 bases and the J gene end by 5 bases; junction bases not matched to a gene: 9. In nucleotides, the CDR3 is TGTGCCAGCAGCTTAAGCCGGGACAGGGGTATTGATCAGCCCCAGCATTTT. Translated, it gives CASSLSRDRGIDQPQHF.

The genes are TRBV5-1 and TRBJ1-5; D not certain. In germline, CDR1 is SGHRS, CDR2 YFSETQ. V shed 0 bases and J shed 5 bases, with 12 bases lying between them. This CDR3 region has 15 residues. As DNA, the CDR3 is TGCGCCAGCAGCTTGGGCGGCCTGAAGGATCAGCCCCAGCATTTT. It yields the protein CASSLGGLKDQPQHF.

The genes are TRBV11-2 and TRBJ2-1; 15 bases match TRBD2. J gave up 9 bases and V 4 bases, and 13 bases lay outside the gene matches. Germline CDR1 reads SGHAT; CDR2 reads FQNNGV. The CDR3 spans 18 residues. The CDR3 is CASSSGLAGGLGWSEQFF. CDR3 DNA: TGTGCCAGCAGCTCGGGACTAGCGGGGGGTCTTGGGTGGTCTGAGCAGTTCTTC.

The rearrangement joins TRBV7-8 to TRBJ1-5; possibly TRBD1 for D (6 bases). The CDR3 contains 15 residues. V lost 4 bases, J lost 6 bases, and 16 bases lay in between. Looked up from germline, CDR1 is SGHVS and CDR2 is FQNEAQ. The CDR3: CASSSLTGLGQPQHF. DNA of the CDR3: TGTGCCAGCAGCTCATTAACAGGGTTGGGTCAGCCCCAGCATTTT.

The chain recombines TRBV6-6 with TRBJ1-6; 9 bases are a match to TRBD1. Germline CDR1 MNHNY, CDR2 SVGAGI (reference sequence). The length of the CDR3 is 15 residues. V dropped 5 bases and J dropped 7; count of bases not matched to a gene: 6. The DNA for the CDR3 is TGTGCCAGCAGTGCCCTGACAGGGGGGAATTCACCCCTCCACTTT. Protein product: CASSALTGGNSPLHF.

V gene TRBV27 combines with J gene TRBJ2-2, with D possibly being TRBD1 (6 bases). V was trimmed by 2 bases and J by 0 bases, leaving 16 bases between them. The CDR3 spans 18 residues. Germline CDR1 reads MNHEY; CDR2 reads SMNVEV (reference sequence). The CDR3 region has the DNA TGTGCCAGCAGTTTAGGGACACCTAGTTACGCGAACACCGGGGAGCTGTTTTTT. Translating gives CASSLGTPSYANTGELFF.

This chain uses TRBV5-6 with TRBJ1-1; weak D call: TRBD1 (5 bases). With 3 bases removed from V and 1 base from J, the gap between germline ends came to 16 bases. CDR1 and CDR2 (germline): SGHDT, YYEEEE. The CDR3 length is 16 residues. CDR3 sequence: CASSSRTSRGNTEAFF. CDR3 sequence (DNA): TGTGCCAGCAGCTCCAGAACATCAAGGGGGAACACTGAAGCTTTCTTT.

The chain recombines TRBV11-3 with TRBJ1-1, with 10 nucleotides matching TRBD1. This CDR3 has 15 residues. The germline V gene has CDR1 SGHNT and CDR2 YENEEA. J gave up 4 bases and V 5 bases, and 7 bases lay outside the gene matches. DNA for the CDR3: TGTGCCAGCAGCACTCGGACAGGGGGATCCACTGAAGCTTTCTTT. Encoded protein: CASSTRTGGSTEAFF. Filled out from reference TRBV11-3 and TRBJ1-1, the complete variable domain reads EAGVVQSPRYKIIEKKQPVAFWCNPISGHNTLYWYLQNLGQGPELLIRYENEEAVDDSQLPKDRFSAERLKGVDSTLKIQPAELGDSAVYLCASSTRTGGSTEAFFGQGTRLTVV.